This T cell receptor (beta chain) is drawn from a study of technical replicates of blood from several donors. V dropped 5 bases and J dropped 4 bases, with 18 bases sitting between them. The CDR3 consists of 16 residues. From germline, CDR1 is MDHEN and CDR2 SYDVKM. Sequencing was performed with immunoSEQ multiplex PCR; in TCRdb, only in-frame clones are kept and a portion is missing. There are nearly 95,000 clones in the sample; 95% to 97% occur only once, and more than 0.35% lies in the top ten. This TCR derives from a human donor in good health. Input material: T cells isolated from PBMCs. J is TRBJ1-5 and V is TRBV28; tentative D call: TRBD1 (6 bases). The CDR3 DNA reads TGTGCCAGCAGTCCGGTCTCAGGGGCGCGGAATCAGCCCCAGCATTTT. Encoded protein: CASSPVSGARNQPQHF.